This passage covers 16 T cell receptor beta chains from one sample sequenced in a study of CD8+CD57+ T cells in acquired aplastic anemia. For CDR3 and TCR beta VDJ profiling, genomic DNA was the template used. Via MiXCR, TCRdb re-called the reads, giving one row per CDR3 protein. The sample comprises under 250,000 distinct CDR3 sequences, around 45% of which are singletons, and under 9% rests with the top ten. CD8+CD57+ cell expansion, shown by flow cytometry, had occurred in the patients selected for sequencing. The sequenced sample was sorted CD4+, CD8+, or CD8+CD57+ T cells (not recorded which) from PBMCs. Receptors originate from a human donor with aplastic anemia.

This clonotype was seen many times. The chain combines TRBV24-1 with TRBJ1-4, with D maybe TRBD1 (5 bases). The CDR3 is made up of 14 amino acids. CDR1 KGHDR and CDR2 SFDVKD come from the germline V gene. Trimming cost V 5 bases and J 5 bases, with 11 bases left between them. The CDR3 DNA reads as TGTGCCACCAGTGGGGGGGGGACGAATGAAAAACTGTTTTTT. Translation gives CATSGGGTNEKLFF.

This clonotype was seen at least ten times. The chain has TRBV9 and TRBJ1-5; D is perhaps TRBD1 (5 bases). The CDR3 has 14 amino acids. V dropped 6 bases and J dropped 2 bases, with 12 bases sitting between them. Germline V CDR1 and CDR2: SGDLS, YYNGEE. CDR3 amino acids: CASNSGGGNQPQHF. The CDR3 nucleotides are TGTGCCAGCAATTCGGGGGGAGGCAATCAGCCCCAGCATTTT.

The V and J genes are TRBV10-3 and TRBJ2-7, with D perhaps assigned TRBD1 or TRBD2 (7 bases each). The CDR3 totals 13 residues. V lost 10 bases, J lost 6 bases, and 19 bases lay in between. Germline lookup yields CDR1 ENHRY and CDR2 SYGVKD. The DNA of the CDR3 is TGTGCCAGCACCCTGGGAGGGGACAGCGAGCAGTACTTC. Its protein is CASTLGGDSEQYF.

The V and J genes are TRBV7-3 and TRBJ2-2; D might be TRBD1 or TRBD2, each matching 5 bases. This CDR3 is built from 14 residues. Germline V gives CDR1 SGHTA, CDR2 FQGTGA. V gave up 4 bases and J gave up 5 bases, with 11 bases separating them. The chain's CDR3 is CASSSGASTGELFF. CDR3 sequence (DNA): TGTGCCAGCAGCTCCGGGGCCTCTACCGGGGAGCTGTTTTTT.

Many counts were recorded for this clonotype. Possible read error: a much larger clone is one base away. V usage is TRBV10-3 and J usage is TRBJ1-2; 9 nucleotides agree with TRBD1. This CDR3 is 13 amino acids long. Germline CDR1 and CDR2: ENHRY and SYGVKD. V shed 10 bases, J shed 2 bases, and the junction held 5 bases outside the gene matches. The CDR3 sequence: CASGQGSNYGYTF. The CDR3 DNA is TGTGCCAGCGGACAGGGGAGCAACTATGGCTACACCTTC.

In its sample, this clonotype was seen once. The chain employs TRBV20-1 and TRBJ1-2; TRBD1 is a possible D gene (5 bases). CDR3 length equals 11 residues. Germline V gene sequence: CDR1 DFQATT, CDR2 SNEGSKA (reference sequence). V lost 3 bases and J lost 6, with 8 bases in between. The CDR3 nucleotides read TGCAGTGCTAGGGGGGGAGATGGCTACACCTTC. Its translation is CSARGGDGYTF.

This clonotype was seen many times. The V and J genes are TRBV5-8 and TRBJ1-4; no clear D. The CDR3 is 14 amino acids. V lost 3 bases, J lost 5 bases, and 11 bases lay in between. CDR1 and CDR2 from the germline V gene are SGHTS and YDEGEE. CDR3 residues: CASSSSTVNEKLFF. CDR3 coding DNA: TGTGCCAGCAGCTCCTCGACGGTGAATGAAAAACTGTTTTTT.

Regarding this clonotype: Since a much larger clone is just one base distant, this may be a read error. The rearrangement uses TRBV20-1 and TRBJ1-1, with 7 bases fitting TRBD1. Germline values: CDR1 DFQATT, CDR2 SNEGSKA (reference sequence). The CDR3 loop spans 15 amino acids. V dropped 4 bases and J dropped 4; count of bases not matched to a gene: 12. The CDR3 DNA follows: TGCAGTGCTATACCCGGGACAGAGGATCCCACTGAAGCTTTCTTT. Protein: CSAIPGTEDPTEAFF.

The rearrangement joins TRBV9 to TRBJ2-7, with D uncertain. The germline V gene has CDR1 SGDLS and CDR2 YYNGEE. The CDR3 has 13 amino acids. V gave up 0 bases and J gave up 5 bases, with 9 bases separating them. The DNA for the CDR3 is TGTGCCAGCAGCGTAGGGCAAAAAGACGAGCAGTACTTC. It is translated as CASSVGQKDEQYF. Complete variable domain (other parts from reference TRBV9 and TRBJ2-7): DSGVTQTPKHLITATGQRVTLRCSPRSGDLSVYWYQQSLDQGLQFLIQYYNGEERAKGNILERFSAQQFPDLHSELNLSSLELGDSALYFCASSVGQKDEQYFGPGTRLTVT.

The chain carries TRBV10-1 and TRBJ1-5; 10 bases fit TRBD1. The CDR3 loop spans 14 amino acids. The germline CDR1 and CDR2 sequences are WNHNN and SYGVQD (reference sequence). The V gene end was trimmed by 11 bases and the J gene end by 6 bases; junction bases not matched to a gene: 10. In DNA, the CDR3 is TGCGCCGCCGACAGGGGGCGAGTGGGTCAGCCCCAGCATTTT. It yields the protein CAADRGRVGQPQHF.

This CDR3 is CASSLALGGDYGYTF. CDR3 coding DNA: TGTGCCAGCAGCTTAGCGCTTGGCGGAGACTATGGCTACACCTTC. This chain connects TRBV11-1 to TRBJ1-2; D gene ambiguous. Germline CDR1 reads SGHAT; CDR2 reads FQDESV (reference sequence). This CDR3 spans 15 amino acids. The germline V and J ends were trimmed by 0 bases and 3 bases, with 11 bases remaining between them.

This clonotype was counted a single time. V and J are TRBV11-3 and TRBJ1-1; TRBD1 might be the D (5 bases). CDR1 is SGHNT, CDR2 YENEEA, per germline. The CDR3 loop spans 14 amino acids. Trimming pared 3 bases from V and 4 bases from J, leaving 12 bases between. CDR3 DNA: TGTGCCAGCAGCTTGGGGGGGGGTTCCACTGAAGCTTTCTTT. This translates into CASSLGGGSTEAFF. The entire variable domain, with the rest obtained from reference TRBV11-3 and TRBJ1-1, is as follows: EAGVVQSPRYKIIEKKQPVAFWCNPISGHNTLYWYLQNLGQGPELLIRYENEEAVDDSQLPKDRFSAERLKGVDSTLKIQPAELGDSAVYLCASSLGGGSTEAFFGQGTRLTVV.

This clonotype came up many times. The chain uses TRBV5-6 and TRBJ1-1; D is unresolved. The CDR3 has 15 residues. V lost 4 bases and J lost 0, with 13 bases in between. Germline V gives CDR1 SGHDT, CDR2 YYEEEE. The CDR3 protein is CASSLSTGMNTEAFF. Written as DNA, the CDR3 is TGTGCCAGCAGCCTATCGACGGGGATGAACACTGAAGCTTTCTTT.

This chain joins TRBV6-2 or TRBV6-3 and TRBJ2-7; 7 bases align to TRBD2. Germline V gives CDR1 MNHEY, CDR2 SVGEGT. The CDR3 has 14 residues. V lost 6 bases, J lost 5 bases, and 10 bases stayed unmatched. CDR3 coding DNA: TGTGCCAGCAGCGAGTTCGGGGGGATGGACGAGCAGTACGTC. It encodes CASSEFGGMDEQYV.

The chain is built from TRBV3-1 and TRBJ2-7; the D is unclear. This CDR3 comprises 14 residues. Germline V gene sequence: CDR1 LGHDT, CDR2 YNNKEL (reference sequence). Trimming shortened V by 0 bases and J by 2 bases, and 8 bases separated the two germline ends. DNA for the CDR3: TGTGCCAGCAGCCAAGAAATTGCCGCCTACGAGCAGTACTTC. It codes for CASSQEIAAYEQYF.

This chain links TRBV30 with TRBJ1-1; possible D gene TRBD1, 5 bases. The CDR3 spans 12 residues. V lost 4 bases and J lost 1, with 7 bases in between. Germline lookup yields CDR1 GTSNPN and CDR2 SVGIG (reference sequence). CDR3 sequence: CAWMGRNTEAFF. As DNA, the CDR3 is TGTGCCTGGATGGGACGGAACACTGAAGCTTTCTTT.